A selection of T cell receptor beta chains follows, all from one sample in a study of early T cells in non-severe SARS-CoV-2 infection. Each CDR3 protein gets one entry after TCRdb re-called the 5' RACE reads with MiXCR. The repertoire holds 25,000 to 35,000 distinct CDR3 sequences, with 2.9% as singletons. Sequenced material: whole blood. These receptors all stem from an adult who was a healthcare worker with PCR-confirmed SARS-CoV-2 infection or an uninfected control (not recorded which). The CDR3 runs from the conserved cysteine through the conserved F or W. The D gene is left open where the match is weak. Clone size is not always given. Where it is, it says once, few, many or a class for expanded clones.

j_gene: TRBJ1-1
v_gene: TRBV12-3/TRBV12-4
d_gene: .
abundance: many
CDR3aa: CASSLARFLRGASTEAFF
CDR3nt: TGTGCCAGCAGTTTAGCGAGATTTCTTCGGGGGGCTAGCACTGAAGCTTTCTTT

j_gene: TRBJ2-3
v_gene: TRBV12-5
d_gene: TRBD1
abundance: many
CDR3aa: CASGGGQGAGDTQYF
CDR3nt: TGTGCTAGTGGTGGGGGACAGGGGGCTGGAGATACGCAGTATTTT

j_gene: TRBJ1-4
v_gene: TRBV6-1
d_gene: TRBD1
abundance: many
CDR3aa: CASSANRGGGEKLFF
CDR3nt: TGTGCCAGCAGTGCCAACAGGGGTGGAGGTGAAAAACTGTTTTTT

j_gene: TRBJ2-4
v_gene: TRBV29-1
d_gene: TRBD2
abundance: many
CDR3aa: CSVKTSGGPRPNIQYF
CDR3nt: TGCAGCGTCAAGACTAGCGGGGGGCCCCGACCAAACATTCAGTACTTC

j_gene: TRBJ2-3
v_gene: TRBV2
d_gene: .
abundance: .
CDR3aa: CASSGGQGPTQYF
CDR3nt: TGTGCCAGCAGTGGTGGGCAGGGGCCGACGCAGTATTTT

j_gene: TRBJ1-5
v_gene: TRBV3-1
d_gene: .
abundance: many
CDR3aa: CASSPSAGVNQPQHF
CDR3nt: TGTGCCAGCAGCCCCAGTGCAGGGGTCAATCAGCCCCAGCATTTT

j_gene: TRBJ2-2
v_gene: TRBV10-3
d_gene: TRBD1
abundance: many
CDR3aa: CAITNMDRASGELFF
CDR3nt: TGTGCCATCACCAATATGGACAGGGCGTCCGGGGAGCTGTTTTTT

j_gene: TRBJ1-1
v_gene: TRBV3-1
d_gene: TRBD1
abundance: many
CDR3aa: CASSPRGGRGLNTEAFF
CDR3nt: TGTGCCAGCAGCCCCCGAGGGGGCAGGGGGCTGAACACTGAAGCTTTCTTT

j_gene: TRBJ1-1
v_gene: TRBV7-6
d_gene: .
abundance: many
CDR3aa: CASSLEAEGNTEAFF
CDR3nt: TGTGCCAGCAGCTTAGAAGCAGAGGGGAACACTGAAGCTTTCTTT

j_gene: TRBJ1-5
v_gene: TRBV7-3
d_gene: .
abundance: many
CDR3aa: CASSADLPYQPQHF
CDR3nt: TGTGCCAGCAGCGCAGATCTCCCATATCAGCCCCAGCATTTT

j_gene: TRBJ1-1
v_gene: TRBV12-3/TRBV12-4
d_gene: .
abundance: many
CDR3aa: CAAADQQGTEAFF
CDR3nt: TGTGCCGCAGCCGACCAACAGGGAACTGAAGCTTTCTTT

j_gene: TRBJ2-3
v_gene: TRBV19
d_gene: .
abundance: many
CDR3aa: CASSAATTGEADTQYF
CDR3nt: TGTGCCAGTAGTGCTGCTACGACCGGCGAGGCAGATACGCAGTATTTT

j_gene: TRBJ2-3
v_gene: TRBV27
d_gene: .
abundance: many
CDR3aa: CASSLKGPDTQYF
CDR3nt: TGTGCCAGCAGTTTGAAGGGCCCAGATACGCAGTATTTT

j_gene: TRBJ1-1
v_gene: TRBV7-9
d_gene: .
abundance: .
CDR3aa: CATRGETEAFF
CDR3nt: TGTGCCACCAGGGGAGAAACTGAAGCTTTCTTT

j_gene: TRBJ1-1
v_gene: TRBV7-6
d_gene: TRBD1
abundance: many
CDR3aa: CASSSGTARNTEAFF
CDR3nt: TGTGCCAGCAGCTCCGGGACAGCCAGGAACACTGAAGCTTTCTTT

j_gene: TRBJ1-3
v_gene: TRBV5-4
d_gene: .
abundance: many
CDR3aa: CASSLAPGATGNTIYF
CDR3nt: TGTGCCAGCAGCCTCGCGCCGGGGGCAACGGGAAACACCATATATTTT

j_gene: TRBJ1-3
v_gene: TRBV6-6
d_gene: .
abundance: many
CDR3aa: CASQQGSGNTIYF
CDR3nt: TGTGCCAGCCAACAGGGCTCTGGAAACACCATATATTTT